The 8 T cell receptor beta chains below all came from one sample that was sequenced in a study of T cell responses to AZD1222 COVID-19 vaccine. Generated by immunoSEQ multiplex PCR, the TCRdb table keeps only in-frame clones and is missing some. The sample consists of under 150,000 clones, approximately 88% of them appearing once. This material consisted of peripheral blood, taken 28 days after the second AZD1222 dose. The receptor set was obtained from an adult who received the AZD1222 COVID-19 vaccine.

The V and J genes are TRBV3-1 (or the pseudogene TRBV3-2) and TRBJ2-1; D may be TRBD2 (5 bases). V lost 1 base and J lost 10, with 8 bases in between. The CDR3 extends over 12 amino acids. Germline V CDR1 and CDR2: LGHDT, YNNKEL (reference sequence). The CDR3, as DNA: TGTGCCAGCAGCCAAGCGGGCGGGGAGCAGTTCTTC. It codes for CASSQAGGEQFF.

This chain connects TRBV5-4 to TRBJ1-6; 7 positions agree with TRBD1. The CDR3 has 15 amino acids. Germline V CDR1 and CDR2: SGHNT, YYREEE (reference sequence). Trimming at V came to 3 bases and at J to 0 bases, leaving 0 bases not matched to a gene. CDR3 in amino acids: CASSWDSSYNSPLHF. The CDR3 DNA reads as TGTGCCAGCAGCTGGGACAGCTCCTATAATTCACCCCTCCACTTT.

V and J are TRBV7-9 and TRBJ1-2, with a weak D call TRBD1 (5 bases). This CDR3 has 13 amino acids. V was clipped by 5 bases and J by 8 bases, with 15 bases between them. CDR1 is SEHNR, CDR2 FQNEAQ, per germline (reference sequence). The CDR3 region is CASSRGTGLGYTF. In DNA form, the CDR3 reads TGTGCCAGCAGCAGGGGAACGGGTTTGGGCTACACCTTC.

The chain employs TRBV30 and TRBJ1-1; D remains unclear. CDR3 length equals 15 residues. Trimming left V 0 bases short and J 4 bases short, with 15 bases between. Germline lookup yields CDR1 GTSNPN and CDR2 SVGIG (reference sequence). CDR3 coding DNA: TGTGCCTGGAGTGTATCTTGGGGAGGAGGCACTGAAGCTTTCTTT. The encoded protein is CAWSVSWGGGTEAFF. The full variable domain, with the rest looked up from reference TRBV30 and TRBJ1-1, is SQTIHQWPATLVQPVGSPLSLECTVEGTSNPNLYWYRQAAGRGLQLLFYSVGIGQISSEVPQNLSASRPQDRQFILSSKKLLLSDSGFYLCAWSVSWGGGTEAFFGQGTRLTVV.

The chain uses TRBV28 and TRBJ1-1; unclear D gene. Germline values: CDR1 MDHEN, CDR2 SYDVKM. V shed 5 bases and J shed 0 bases, with 10 bases lying between them. The CDR3 runs 14 residues. The CDR3 sequence: CASSRPIVNTEAFF. In DNA, the CDR3 is TGTGCCAGCAGTAGACCCATAGTGAACACTGAAGCTTTCTTT.

V and J are TRBV19 and TRBJ1-5; TRBD1 might be the D (5 bases). Trimming took 6 bases from V and 2 from J, leaving 17 bases between them. The CDR3 covers 16 residues. CDR1 and CDR2 from the germline V gene are LNHDA and SQIVND (reference sequence). The CDR3 reads CASSNPPGGRNQPQHF. CDR3 DNA: TGTGCCAGTAGCAATCCCCCCGGGGGTCGCAATCAGCCCCAGCATTTT.

This clone occurred a few times. The J gene is TRBJ2-3, the V gene TRBV7-2; TRBD2 aligns across 9 bases. CDR1 is SGHTA, CDR2 FQGNSA, per germline. The CDR3 is 15 residues long. V shed 5 bases, J shed 4 bases, and the junction held 7 bases outside the gene matches. CDR3: CASSPGVAGADTQYF. CDR3 in DNA: TGTGCCAGCAGCCCCGGGGTAGCGGGGGCAGATACGCAGTATTTT.

V is TRBV19 and J is TRBJ2-1, with 10 bases lining up with TRBD2. Unmatched junction bases numbered 8, after V lost 3 bases and J lost 6 bases. Germline values: CDR1 LNHDA, CDR2 SQIVND (reference sequence). The CDR3 spans 16 residues. For the CDR3, the DNA is TGTGCCAGTAGTATCCTGGGGGCTAGCGGGAGCAATGAGCAGTTCTTC. Its translation: CASSILGASGSNEQFF.